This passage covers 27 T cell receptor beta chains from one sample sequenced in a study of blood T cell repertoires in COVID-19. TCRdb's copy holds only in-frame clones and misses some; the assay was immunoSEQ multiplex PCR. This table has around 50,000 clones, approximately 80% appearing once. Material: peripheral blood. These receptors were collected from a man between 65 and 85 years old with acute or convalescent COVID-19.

DNA for the CDR3: TGTGCCAGCAGCGTTTCTACAGGTAGAACTGGAAACACCATATATTTT. Translated, it gives CASSVSTGRTGNTIYF. The V call is TRBV9, the J call TRBJ1-3; perhaps TRBD1 as D (5 bases). Germline V lookup: CDR1 SGDLS, CDR2 YYNGEE. Trimming cost V 2 bases and J 2 bases, with 14 bases left between them. This CDR3 is built from 16 residues. The entire variable domain, with the rest obtained from reference TRBV9 and TRBJ1-3, is as follows: DSGVTQTPKHLITATGQRVTLRCSPRSGDLSVYWYQQSLDQGLQFLIQYYNGEERAKGNILERFSAQQFPDLHSELNLSSLELGDSALYFCASSVSTGRTGNTIYFGEGSWLTVV.

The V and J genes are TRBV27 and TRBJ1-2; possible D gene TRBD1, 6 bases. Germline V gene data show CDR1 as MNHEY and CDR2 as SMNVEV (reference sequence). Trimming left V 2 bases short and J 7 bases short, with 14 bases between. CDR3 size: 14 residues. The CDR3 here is CASSLGQGFGGYTF. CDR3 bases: TGTGCCAGCAGTTTAGGGCAGGGGTTTGGTGGCTACACCTTC.

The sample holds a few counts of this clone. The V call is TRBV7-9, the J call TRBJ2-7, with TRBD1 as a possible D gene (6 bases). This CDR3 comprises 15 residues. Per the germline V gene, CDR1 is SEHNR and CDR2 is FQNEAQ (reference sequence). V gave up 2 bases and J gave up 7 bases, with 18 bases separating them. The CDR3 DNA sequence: TGTGCCAGCAGCTTAAGTGGGCAGGGGCTCCTGGAGCAGTACTTC. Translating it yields CASSLSGQGLLEQYF.

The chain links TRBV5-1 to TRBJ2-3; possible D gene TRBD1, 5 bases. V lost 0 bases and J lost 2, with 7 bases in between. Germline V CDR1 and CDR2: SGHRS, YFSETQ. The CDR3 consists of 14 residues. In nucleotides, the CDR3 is TGCGCCAGCAGCTTGGGACAGCTCACAGATACGCAGTATTTT. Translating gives CASSLGQLTDTQYF. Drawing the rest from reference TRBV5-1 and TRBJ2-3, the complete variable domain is KAGVTQTPRYLIKTRGQQVTLSCSPISGHRSVSWYQQTPGQGLQFLFEYFSETQRNKGNFPGRFSGRQFSNSRSEMNVSTLELGDSALYLCASSLGQLTDTQYFGPGTRLTVL.

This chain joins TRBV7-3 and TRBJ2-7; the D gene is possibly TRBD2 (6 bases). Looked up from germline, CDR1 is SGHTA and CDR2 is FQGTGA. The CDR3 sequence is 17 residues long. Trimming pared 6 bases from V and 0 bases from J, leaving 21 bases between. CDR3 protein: CASSITGGDVGSYEQYF. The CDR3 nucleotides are TGTGCCAGCAGTATCACCGGCGGGGATGTGGGCTCCTACGAGCAGTACTTC. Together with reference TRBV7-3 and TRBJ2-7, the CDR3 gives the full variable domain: GAGVSQTPSNKVTEKGKYVELRCDPISGHTALYWYRQSLGQGPEFLIYFQGTGAADDSGLPNDRFFAVRPEGSVSTLKIQRTERGDSAVYLCASSITGGDVGSYEQYFGPGTRLTVT.

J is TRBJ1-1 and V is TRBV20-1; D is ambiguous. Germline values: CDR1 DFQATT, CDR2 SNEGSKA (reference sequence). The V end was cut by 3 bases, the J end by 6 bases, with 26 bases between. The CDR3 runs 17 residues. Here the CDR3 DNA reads TGCAGTGCTAGTTCTTTCATCCGACACTCCGACATATCTGAAGCTTTCTTT. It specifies CSASSFIRHSDISEAFF.

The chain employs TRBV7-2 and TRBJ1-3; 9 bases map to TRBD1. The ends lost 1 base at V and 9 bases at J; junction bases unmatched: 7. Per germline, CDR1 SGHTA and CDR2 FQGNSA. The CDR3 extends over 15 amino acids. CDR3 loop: CASSLETGGRTTIYF. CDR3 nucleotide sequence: TGTGCCAGCAGCTTAGAAACAGGGGGCAGGACCACCATATATTTT. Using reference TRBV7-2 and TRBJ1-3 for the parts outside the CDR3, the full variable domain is GAGVSQSPSNKVTEKGKDVELRCDPISGHTALYWYRQSLGQGLEFLIYFQGNSAPDKSGLPSDRFSAERTGGSVSTLTIQRTQQEDSAVYLCASSLETGGRTTIYFGEGSWLTVV.

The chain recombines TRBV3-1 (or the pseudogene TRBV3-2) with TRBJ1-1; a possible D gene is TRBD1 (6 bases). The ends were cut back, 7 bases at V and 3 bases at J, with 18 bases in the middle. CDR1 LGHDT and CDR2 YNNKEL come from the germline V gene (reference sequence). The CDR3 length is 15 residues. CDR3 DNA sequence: TGTGCCAGCATTATCGGTGGGGGCGCCGACACTGAAGCTTTCTTT. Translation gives CASIIGGGADTEAFF.

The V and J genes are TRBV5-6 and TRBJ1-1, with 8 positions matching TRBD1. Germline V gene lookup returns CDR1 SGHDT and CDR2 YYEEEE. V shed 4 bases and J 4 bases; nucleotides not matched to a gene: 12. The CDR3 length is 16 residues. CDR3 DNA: TGTGCCAGCAGCCCGGGACAGGCACGGAAAACCACTGAAGCTTTCTTT. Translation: CASSPGQARKTTEAFF.

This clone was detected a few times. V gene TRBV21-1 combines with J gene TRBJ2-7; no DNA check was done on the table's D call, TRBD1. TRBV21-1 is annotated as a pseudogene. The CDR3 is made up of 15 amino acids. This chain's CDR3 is CASSTEQGVPVGWCF. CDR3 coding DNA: TGTGCCAGCAGCACCGAACAGGGTGTACCGGTTGGATGGTGTTTC.

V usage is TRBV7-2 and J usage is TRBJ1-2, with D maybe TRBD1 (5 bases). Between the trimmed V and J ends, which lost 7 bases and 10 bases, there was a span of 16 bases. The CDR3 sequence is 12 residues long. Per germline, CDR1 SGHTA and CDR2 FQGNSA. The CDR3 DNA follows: TGTGCCAGCACCGTTGATGGCAGGGCCTACACCTTC. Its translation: CASTVDGRAYTF. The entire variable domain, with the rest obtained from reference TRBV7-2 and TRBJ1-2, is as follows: GAGVSQSPSNKVTEKGKDVELRCDPISGHTALYWYRQSLGQGLEFLIYFQGNSAPDKSGLPSDRFSAERTGGSVSTLTIQRTQQEDSAVYLCASTVDGRAYTFGSGTRLTVV.

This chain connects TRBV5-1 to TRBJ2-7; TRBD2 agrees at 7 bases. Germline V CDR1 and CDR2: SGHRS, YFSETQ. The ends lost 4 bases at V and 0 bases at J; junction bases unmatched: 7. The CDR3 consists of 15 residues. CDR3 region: CASSPAGGSSYEQYF. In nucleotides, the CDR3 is TGCGCCAGCAGCCCCGCGGGCGGGAGCTCCTACGAGCAGTACTTC. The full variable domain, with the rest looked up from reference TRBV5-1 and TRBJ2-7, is KAGVTQTPRYLIKTRGQQVTLSCSPISGHRSVSWYQQTPGQGLQFLFEYFSETQRNKGNFPGRFSGRQFSNSRSEMNVSTLELGDSALYLCASSPAGGSSYEQYFGPGTRLTVT.

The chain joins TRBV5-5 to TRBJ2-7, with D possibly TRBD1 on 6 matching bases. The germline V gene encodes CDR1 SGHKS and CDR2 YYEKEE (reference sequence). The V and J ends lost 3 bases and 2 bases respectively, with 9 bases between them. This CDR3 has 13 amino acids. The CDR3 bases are TGTGCCAGCAGCTGGGGGCTGACCTACGAGCAGTACTTC. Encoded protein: CASSWGLTYEQYF.

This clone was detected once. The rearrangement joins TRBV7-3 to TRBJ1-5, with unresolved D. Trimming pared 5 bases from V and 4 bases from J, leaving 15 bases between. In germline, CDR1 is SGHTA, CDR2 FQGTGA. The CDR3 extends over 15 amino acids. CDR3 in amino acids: CASSIYGDKNQPQHF. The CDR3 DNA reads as TGTGCCAGCAGCATCTACGGCGACAAAAATCAGCCCCAGCATTTT.

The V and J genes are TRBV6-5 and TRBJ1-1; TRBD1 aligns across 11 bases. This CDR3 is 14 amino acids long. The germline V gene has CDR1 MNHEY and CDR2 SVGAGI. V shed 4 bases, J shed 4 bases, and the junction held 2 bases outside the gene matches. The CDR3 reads CASSFGTGGTEAFF. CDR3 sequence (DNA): TGTGCCAGCAGTTTCGGGACAGGGGGCACTGAAGCTTTCTTT.

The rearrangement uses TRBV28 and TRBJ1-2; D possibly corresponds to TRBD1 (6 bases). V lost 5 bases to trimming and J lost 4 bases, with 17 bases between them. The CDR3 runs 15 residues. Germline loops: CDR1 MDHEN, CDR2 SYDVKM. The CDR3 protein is CASSPQTGRRYGYTF. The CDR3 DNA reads TGTGCCAGCAGTCCCCAGACAGGCCGTCGCTATGGCTACACCTTC.

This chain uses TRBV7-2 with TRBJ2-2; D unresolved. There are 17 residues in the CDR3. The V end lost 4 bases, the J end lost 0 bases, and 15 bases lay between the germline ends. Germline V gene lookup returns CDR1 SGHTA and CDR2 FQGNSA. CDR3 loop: CASSSLHRRANTGELFF. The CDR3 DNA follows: TGTGCCAGCAGCTCGTTACACAGACGCGCGAACACCGGGGAGCTGTTTTTT.

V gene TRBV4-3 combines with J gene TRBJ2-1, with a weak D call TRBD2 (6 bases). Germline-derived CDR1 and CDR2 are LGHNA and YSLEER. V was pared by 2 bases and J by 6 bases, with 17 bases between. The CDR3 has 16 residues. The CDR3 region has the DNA TGCGCCAGCAGCCAAACCCGGGGGACTCTTGGCAATGAGCAGTTCTTC. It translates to CASSQTRGTLGNEQFF.

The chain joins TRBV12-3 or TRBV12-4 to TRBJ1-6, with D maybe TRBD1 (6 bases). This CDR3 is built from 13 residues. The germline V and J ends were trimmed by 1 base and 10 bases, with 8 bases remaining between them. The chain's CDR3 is CASSLDRDSPLHF. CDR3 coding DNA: TGTGCCAGCAGTTTAGACAGGGACTCACCCCTCCACTTT.

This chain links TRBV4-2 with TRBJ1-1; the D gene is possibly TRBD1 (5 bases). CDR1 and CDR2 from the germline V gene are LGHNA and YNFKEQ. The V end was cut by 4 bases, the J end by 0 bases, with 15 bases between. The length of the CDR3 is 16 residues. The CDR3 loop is CASSPSGGPMNTEAFF. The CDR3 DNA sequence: TGTGCCAGCAGCCCATCCGGGGGACCTATGAACACTGAAGCTTTCTTT.

The CDR3 DNA follows: TGTGCCAGCAGTTTTACAGGGGGCGGCTACACCTTC. Its protein product is CASSFTGGGYTF. The rearrangement uses TRBV28 and TRBJ1-2, with TRBD1 matching 9 bases. V lost 3 bases and J lost 8; bases outside the gene matches: 1. Germline-derived CDR1 and CDR2 are MDHEN and SYDVKM. CDR3 size: 12 residues.

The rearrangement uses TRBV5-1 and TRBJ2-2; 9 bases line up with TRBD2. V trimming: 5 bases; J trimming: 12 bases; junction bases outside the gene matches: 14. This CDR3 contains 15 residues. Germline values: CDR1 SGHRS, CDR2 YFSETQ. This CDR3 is CASSEGGLSGSKLFF. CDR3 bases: TGCGCCAGCAGTGAGGGGGGCCTTAGCGGGAGTAAGCTGTTTTTT.

For the CDR3, the DNA is TGTGCCAGCTCACCACCAGGAGAAGAGACCCAGTACTTC. Protein sequence: CASSPPGEETQYF. This chain links TRBV18 with TRBJ2-5; D is undetermined. V lost 0 bases, J lost 3 bases, and 5 bases lay in between. The CDR3 length is 13 residues. CDR1 and CDR2 from the germline V gene are KGHSH and LQKENI. The full variable domain, completed using reference TRBV18 and TRBJ2-5, is NAGVMQNPRHLVRRRGQEARLRCSPMKGHSHVYWYRQLPEEGLKFMVYLQKENIIDESGMPKERFSAEFPKEGPSILRIQQVVRGDSAAYFCASSPPGEETQYFGPGTRLLVL.

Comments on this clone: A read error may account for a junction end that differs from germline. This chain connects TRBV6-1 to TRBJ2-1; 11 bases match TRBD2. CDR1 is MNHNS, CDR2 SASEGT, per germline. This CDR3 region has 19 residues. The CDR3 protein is CASTERLAGGTHLYNEQFF. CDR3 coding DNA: TGTGCCAGCACTGAAAGGCTAGCGGGAGGCACCCATTTGTACAATGAGCAGTTCTTC.

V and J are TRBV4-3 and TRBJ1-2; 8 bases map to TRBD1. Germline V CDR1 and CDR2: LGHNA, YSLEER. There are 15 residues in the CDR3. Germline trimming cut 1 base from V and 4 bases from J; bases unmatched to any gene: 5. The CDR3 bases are TGCGCCAGCAGCCAAGGTGGACAGGGATCCTATGGCTACACCTTC. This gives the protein CASSQGGQGSYGYTF.

Written as DNA, the CDR3 is TGCAGCGTATTAACGGGAGCCTCCTACGAGCAGTACTTC. This codes for CSVLTGASYEQYF. The chain recombines TRBV29-1 with TRBJ2-7; possibly TRBD2 for D (6 bases). CDR1 is SQVTM, CDR2 ANQGSEA, per germline. The V gene lost 6 bases and the J gene lost 0 bases, with 12 bases spanning the gap. CDR3 size: 13 residues.

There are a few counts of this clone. The CDR3 bases are TGTGCCAGCAGCTCTGGGGCGACTGGTACGGATGAAAAACTGTTTTTT. Its protein is CASSSGATGTDEKLFF. V and J are TRBV7-9 and TRBJ1-4; a possible D gene is TRBD1 (5 bases). Trimming removed 4 bases from V and 6 bases from J, with 18 bases in between. The CDR3 extends over 16 amino acids. Germline V lookup: CDR1 SEHNR, CDR2 FQNEAQ (reference sequence). The entire variable domain, with the rest obtained from reference TRBV7-9 and TRBJ1-4, is as follows: DTGVSQNPRHKITKRGQNVTFRCDPISEHNRLYWYRQTLGQGPEFLTYFQNEAQLEKSRLLSDRFSAERPKGSFSTLEIQRTEQGDSAMYLCASSSGATGTDEKLFFGSGTQLSVL.